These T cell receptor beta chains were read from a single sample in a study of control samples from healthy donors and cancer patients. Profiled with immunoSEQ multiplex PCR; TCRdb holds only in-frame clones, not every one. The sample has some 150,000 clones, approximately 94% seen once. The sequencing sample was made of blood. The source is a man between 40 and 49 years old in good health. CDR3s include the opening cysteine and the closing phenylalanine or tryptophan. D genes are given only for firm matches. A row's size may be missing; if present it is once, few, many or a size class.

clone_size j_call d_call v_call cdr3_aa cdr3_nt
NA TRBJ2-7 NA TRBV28 CASSLSGGGYEQYF TGTGCCAGCAGTTTATCCGGGGGTGGCTACGAGCAGTACTTC
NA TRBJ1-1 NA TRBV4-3 CASSQVLANTEAFF TGCGCCAGCAGCCAAGTTCTCGCGAACACTGAAGCTTTCTTT
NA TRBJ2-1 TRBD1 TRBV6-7 CASSYSSGGEYNEQFF TGTGCCAGCAGTTATTCTTCAGGGGGTGAATACAATGAGCAGTTCTTC
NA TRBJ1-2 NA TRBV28 CASSLGELYGYTF TGTGCCAGCAGTTTAGGGGAACTCTATGGCTACACCTTC
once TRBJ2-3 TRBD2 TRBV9 CASSVGLVGTDTQYF TGTGCCAGCAGCGTTGGACTAGTGGGCACAGATACGCAGTATTTT
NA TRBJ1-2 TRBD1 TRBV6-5 CASSTLTGSYGYTF TGTGCCAGCAGTACCTTGACAGGGAGCTATGGCTACACCTTC
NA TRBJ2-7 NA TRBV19 CASSIGGEVYEQYF TGTGCCAGTAGTATAGGGGGCGAAGTATACGAGCAGTACTTC
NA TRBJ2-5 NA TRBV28 CATREQGAQETQYF TGTGCCACTAGGGAACAGGGTGCGCAAGAGACCCAGTACTTC
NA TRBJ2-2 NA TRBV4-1 CASSSPSSDVGELFF TGCGCCAGCAGCTCCCCCTCTTCGGATGTTGGGGAGCTGTTTTTT
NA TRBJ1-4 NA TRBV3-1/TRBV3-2 CASSADHFNEKLFF TGTGCCAGCTCCGCAGACCACTTTAATGAAAAACTGTTTTTT
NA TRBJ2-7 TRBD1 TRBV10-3 CAISEARGTDEQYF TGTGCCATCAGTGAGGCCAGGGGGACGGACGAGCAGTACTTC
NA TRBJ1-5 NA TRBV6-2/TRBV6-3 CASSYSAGNNQPQHF TGTGCCAGCAGTTACTCCGCAGGGAACAATCAGCCCCAGCATTTT
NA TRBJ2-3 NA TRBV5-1 CASSLYGDTQYF TGCGCCAGCAGCTTGTACGGAGATACGCAGTATTTT
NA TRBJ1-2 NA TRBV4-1 CASSQAGNTNYGYTF TGCGCCAGCAGCCAAGCGGGGAACACTAACTATGGCTACACCTTC
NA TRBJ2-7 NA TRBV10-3 CAISDSAWDQYF TGTGCCATCAGTGATTCAGCTTGGGACCAGTACTTC
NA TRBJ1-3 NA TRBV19 CASSKGRALGNTIYF TGTGCCAGTAGTAAAGGTCGGGCTCTGGGAAACACCATATATTTT
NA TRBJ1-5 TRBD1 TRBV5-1 CASSRGQGVGQPQHF TGCGCCAGCAGCAGGGGACAGGGGGTAGGTCAGCCCCAGCATTTT
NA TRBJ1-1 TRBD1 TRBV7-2 CASSRDRGLGTEAFF TGTGCCAGCAGCAGAGACAGGGGGCTCGGCACTGAAGCTTTCTTT
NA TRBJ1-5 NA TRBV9 CASSVAGVFNQPQHF TGTGCCAGCAGCGTAGCGGGGGTCTTTAATCAGCCCCAGCATTTT
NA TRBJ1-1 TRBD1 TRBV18 CASSPDRGGTEAFF TGTGCCAGCTCACCGGACAGGGGTGGCACTGAAGCTTTCTTT
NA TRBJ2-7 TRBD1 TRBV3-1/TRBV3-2 CASSRNRGPYEQYF TGTGCCAGCAGCCGAAACAGGGGCCCCTACGAGCAGTACTTC
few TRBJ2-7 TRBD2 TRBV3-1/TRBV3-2 CASSQEGAAGGFRYEQYF TGTGCCAGCAGCCAAGAAGGCGCGGCGGGAGGCTTCCGCTACGAGCAGTACTTC
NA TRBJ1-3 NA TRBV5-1 CASSLDGNTIYF TGCGCCAGCAGCTTAGATGGAAACACCATATATTTT
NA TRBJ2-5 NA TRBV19 CASSIRDPQETQYF TGTGCCAGTAGTATTCGAGATCCCCAAGAGACCCAGTACTTC
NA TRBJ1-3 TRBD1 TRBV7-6 CASSSRQGDSGNTIYF TGTGCCAGCAGCTCCAGACAGGGAGACTCTGGAAACACCATATATTTT
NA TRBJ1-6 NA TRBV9 CASSVAGLDSPLHF TGTGCCAGCAGCGTAGCTGGTTTGGATTCACCCCTCCACTTT
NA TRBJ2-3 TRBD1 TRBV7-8 CASSASGTGSSKTDTQYF TGTGCCAGCAGCGCGTCCGGGACAGGGTCTAGCAAGACAGATACGCAGTATTTT
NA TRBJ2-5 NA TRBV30 CAWSVRPSWQETQYF TGTGCCTGGAGTGTACGGCCAAGTTGGCAAGAGACCCAGTACTTC
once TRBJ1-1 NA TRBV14 CASSQVVGVNLNTEAFF TGTGCCAGCAGCCAAGTGGTGGGGGTGAACCTGAACACTGAAGCTTTCTTT
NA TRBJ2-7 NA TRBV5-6 CASSLSRGPKAAYEQYF TGTGCCAGCAGCTTGTCACGGGGCCCCAAGGCAGCCTACGAGCAGTACTTC
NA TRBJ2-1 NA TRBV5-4 CASSFSQGSYNEQFF TGTGCCAGCAGCTTTAGTCAAGGGTCCTACAATGAGCAGTTCTTC
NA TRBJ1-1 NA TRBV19 CASRRTLRGGTEAFF TGTGCCAGTAGAAGGACACTTAGAGGAGGCACTGAAGCTTTCTTT
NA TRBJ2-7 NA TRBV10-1 CASSERWTGAGTEQYF TGCGCCAGCAGTGAAAGATGGACCGGGGCGGGGACCGAGCAGTACTTC
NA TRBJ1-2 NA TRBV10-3 CAISSPPTEYSGYTF TGTGCCATCAGTTCTCCCCCAACCGAGTACAGTGGCTACACCTTC
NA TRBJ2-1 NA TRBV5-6 CASSPGTGSSYNEQFF TGTGCCAGCAGCCCCGGGACTGGTAGCTCCTACAATGAGCAGTTCTTC
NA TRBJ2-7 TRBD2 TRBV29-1 CSGRTSGSYEQYF TGCAGCGGAAGGACTAGCGGCTCCTACGAGCAGTACTTC
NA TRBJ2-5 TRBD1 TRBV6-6 CASVGQGARETQYF TGTGCCAGCGTAGGACAGGGGGCCCGGGAGACCCAGTACTTC
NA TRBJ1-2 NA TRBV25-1 CASSLGDYGYTF TGTGCCAGCAGTCTCGGGGACTATGGCTACACCTTC
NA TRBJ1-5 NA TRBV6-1 CASSERWDSDGNQPQHF TGTGCCAGCAGTGAGAGATGGGACTCTGATGGCAATCAGCCCCAGCATTTT
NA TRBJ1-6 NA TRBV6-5 CASSALSSYNSPLHF TGTGCCAGCAGCGCCCTAAGCTCCTATAATTCACCCCTCCACTTT
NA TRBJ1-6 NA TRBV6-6 CASSYSGNSPLHF TGTGCCAGCAGTTACTCGGGGAATTCACCCCTCCACTTT
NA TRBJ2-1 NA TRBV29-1 CSVEWNWPVDEQFF TGCAGCGTTGAATGGAATTGGCCGGTGGATGAGCAGTTCTTC
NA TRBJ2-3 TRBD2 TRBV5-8 CASYSSLGLAGDTQYF TGTGCCAGCTATTCCTCCCTTGGACTAGCGGGAGATACGCAGTATTTT
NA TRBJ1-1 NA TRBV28 CASSFGRNTEAFF TGTGCCAGCAGTTTCGGCAGGAACACTGAAGCTTTCTTT
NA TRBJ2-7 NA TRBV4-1 CASSQLFDRKAYEQYF TGCGCCAGCAGCCAACTGTTTGACAGGAAAGCCTACGAGCAGTACTTC
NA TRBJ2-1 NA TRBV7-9 CASSSDGPYNEQFF TGTGCCAGCAGCTCGGACGGACCCTACAATGAGCAGTTCTTC
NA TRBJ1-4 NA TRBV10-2 CASSLGPANEKLFF TGCGCCAGCAGTCTCGGGCCAGCTAATGAAAAACTGTTTTTT
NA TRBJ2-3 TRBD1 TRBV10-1 CASSESGQNTDTQYF TGCGCCAGCAGTGAGTCGGGACAGAACACAGATACGCAGTATTTT
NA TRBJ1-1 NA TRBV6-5 CASSYTGNTEAFF TGTGCCAGCAGTTATACAGGGAACACTGAAGCTTTCTTT
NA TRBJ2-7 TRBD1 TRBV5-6 CASSSPGTGEYEQYF TGTGCCAGCAGCTCCCCGGGGACAGGGGAATACGAGCAGTACTTC